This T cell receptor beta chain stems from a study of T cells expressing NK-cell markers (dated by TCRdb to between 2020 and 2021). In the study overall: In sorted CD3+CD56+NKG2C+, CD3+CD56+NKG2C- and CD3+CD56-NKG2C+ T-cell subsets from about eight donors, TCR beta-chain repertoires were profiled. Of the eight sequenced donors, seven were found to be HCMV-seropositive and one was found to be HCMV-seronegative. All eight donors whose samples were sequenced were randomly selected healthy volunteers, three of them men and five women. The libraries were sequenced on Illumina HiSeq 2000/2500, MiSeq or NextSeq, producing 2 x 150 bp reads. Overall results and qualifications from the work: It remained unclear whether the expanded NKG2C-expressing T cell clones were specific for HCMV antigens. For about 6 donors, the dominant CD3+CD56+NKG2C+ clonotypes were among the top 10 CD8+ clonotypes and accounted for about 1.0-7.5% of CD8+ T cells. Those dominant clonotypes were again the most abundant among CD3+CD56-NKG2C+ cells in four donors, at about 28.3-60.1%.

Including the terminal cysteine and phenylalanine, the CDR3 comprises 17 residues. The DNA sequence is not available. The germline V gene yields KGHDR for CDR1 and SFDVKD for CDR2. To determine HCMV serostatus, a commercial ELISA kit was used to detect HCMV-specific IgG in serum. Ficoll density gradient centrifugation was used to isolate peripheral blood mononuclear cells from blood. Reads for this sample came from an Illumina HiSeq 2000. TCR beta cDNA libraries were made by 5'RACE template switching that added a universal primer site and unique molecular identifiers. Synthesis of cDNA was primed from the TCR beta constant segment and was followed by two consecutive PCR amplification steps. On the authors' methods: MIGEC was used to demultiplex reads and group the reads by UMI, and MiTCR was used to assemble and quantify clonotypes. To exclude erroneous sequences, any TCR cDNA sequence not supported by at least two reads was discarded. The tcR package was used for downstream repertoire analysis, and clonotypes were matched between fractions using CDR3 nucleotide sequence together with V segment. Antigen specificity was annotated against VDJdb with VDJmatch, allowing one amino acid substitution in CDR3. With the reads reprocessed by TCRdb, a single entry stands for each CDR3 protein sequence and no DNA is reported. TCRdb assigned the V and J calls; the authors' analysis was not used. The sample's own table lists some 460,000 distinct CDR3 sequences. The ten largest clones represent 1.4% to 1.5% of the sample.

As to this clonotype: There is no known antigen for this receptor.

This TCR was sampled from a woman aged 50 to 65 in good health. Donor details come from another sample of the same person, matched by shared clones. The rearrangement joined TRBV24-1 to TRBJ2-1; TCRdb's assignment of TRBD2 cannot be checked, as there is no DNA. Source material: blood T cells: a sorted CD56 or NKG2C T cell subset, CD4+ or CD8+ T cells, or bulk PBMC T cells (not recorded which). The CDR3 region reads CATSPPSSGSPYNEQFF.